This T cell receptor (beta chain) was recovered during a study of spatial heterogeneity in lung cancer. Every cDNA TCR molecule received its own unique molecular identifier. One entry per CDR3 protein results from TCRdb running MiXCR on the 5' RACE reads. The table shows several thousand distinct CDR3 sequences, with 40% to 50% occurring only once. Time point meaning: sample taken at primary tumor resection. Unsorted samples of tumor, nontumor lung or frozen PBMC had their whole RNA sequenced. Untreated early-stage non-small cell lung cancer patients, 55 to 85 in total, were the donors. This clonotype is medium-sized in the sample. No antigen is known for it. General study findings and limits: The appearance of ubiquitous expanded tumor TCRs in blood was greater at resection than follow-up.

The length of the CDR3 is 13 residues. Losses at the gene ends were 3 bases for V and 5 bases for J; bases not matched to a gene: 4. The germline gives CDR1 SGHRS, CDR2 YFSETQ. The starting material was PBMCs, obtained at surgery. This rearrangement joins TRBV5-1 to TRBJ2-5, with 7 nucleotides matching TRBD1. The receptor was derived from a male donor with early-stage non-small cell lung cancer. The CDR3: CASSSTGMETQYF. The CDR3 nucleotides are TGCGCCAGCAGCTCGACAGGGATGGAGACCCAGTACTTC.